This entry describes one T cell receptor (beta chain). Antigen: not known. After removal of 4 bases from V and 2 bases from J, the junction contained 6 bases not matched to a gene. The V gene's germline CDR1 is SGHRS and CDR2 YFSETQ. The CDR3 totals 16 residues. The sample originates from a study of lymphopenia after photon versus proton radiotherapy. Study-wide results and caveats: Proton therapy kept repertoires fairly stable, unlike photons, which gained effector/memory cells. Post-nadir TCR diversity decline inversely tracked overall survival among those who died. After the lymphocyte nadir, photon-treated repertoires showed oligoclonal expansion, especially of CD8+ Temra cells.

This table comes from immunoSEQ multiplex PCR, and its TCRdb copy is limited to in-frame clones, with some not included. The data contain some 33,000 clones, about nine tenths of them singletons. This sequence originates from a woman between 50 and 59 years old with pancreatic cancer. This material consisted of peripheral blood, taken from a patient treated with photon-based radiotherapy. This chain connects TRBV5-1 to TRBJ2-5; 12 bases are a match to TRBD2. The CDR3 DNA follows: TGCGCCAGCAGCCGGACGCTAGCGGGAGGGCAAGAGACCCAGTACTTC. This sequence encodes CASSRTLAGGQETQYF.